This entry lists 14 T cell receptor beta chains sequenced from one sample in a study of Ad26.COV2.S vaccination and SARS-CoV-2 variants. Clones were read by immunoSEQ multiplex PCR, and TCRdb kept only the in-frame ones, dropping some. The sample yields about 480,000 clones, approximately 88% seen once. Treatment: around 19 received Ad26.COV2.S at low or high dose, single or two shots; 5 received placebo; per-sample allocation not given. The samples date from day 63 after the first vaccine or placebo injection. The sample here was peripheral blood, taken in a trial of Ad26.COV2.S vaccine versus placebo. These receptors all come from a person between 18 and 59 years old who received the Ad26.COV2.S COVID-19 vaccine or a placebo.

On this clone itself: Additional DNA sequences in this sample encode the identical CDR3. The rearrangement links TRBV6-5 to TRBJ2-7; the D is unclear. The germline gives CDR1 MNHEY, CDR2 SVGAGI. This CDR3 has 12 amino acids. Trimming shortened V by 6 bases and J by 3 bases, and 9 bases separated the two germline ends. The CDR3 sequence: CASRARGYEQYF. The CDR3 region has the DNA TGTGCCAGCAGAGCCCGAGGCTACGAGCAGTACTTC.

The chain is built from TRBV18 and TRBJ2-7; 11 bases match TRBD2. The ends lost 6 bases at V and 5 bases at J; junction bases unmatched: 12. Per germline, CDR1 KGHSH and CDR2 LQKENI. The CDR3 length is 16 residues. CDR3 loop: CASSRINPSGRNEQYF. DNA of the CDR3: TGTGCCAGCTCGCGAATCAACCCTAGCGGGAGGAACGAGCAGTACTTC.

The V and J genes are TRBV4-2 and TRBJ2-7; 7 nucleotides agree with TRBD2. V was pared by 1 base and J by 4 bases, with 4 bases of the junction left unmatched. Germline V gene lookup returns CDR1 LGHNA and CDR2 YNFKEQ. The CDR3 consists of 14 residues. The chain's CDR3 is CASSQGGSTYEQYF. Here the CDR3 DNA reads TGTGCCAGCAGCCAAGGCGGGAGTACTTACGAGCAGTACTTC.

The chain is built from TRBV24-1 and TRBJ2-1, with 10 nucleotides matching TRBD2. With 9 bases clipped from V and 6 bases from J, the junction kept 19 bases outside the gene matches. The length of the CDR3 is 18 residues. The germline V gene has CDR1 KGHDR and CDR2 SFDVKD. CDR3 sequence reads: CATGTRGGRASGSNEQFF. DNA for the CDR3: TGTGCCACCGGGACAAGGGGAGGGAGGGCTAGCGGGAGCAATGAGCAGTTCTTC.

The rearrangement joins TRBV5-1 to TRBJ2-6; possible D gene TRBD1, 5 bases. Trimming cost V 1 base and J 2 bases, with 16 bases left between them. Germline CDR1 is SGHRS and CDR2 is YFSETQ. CDR3 size: 18 residues. CDR3 nucleotide sequence: TGCGCCAGCAGCTTGCGAGGCAGGGTTGACCCTGGGGCCAACGTCCTGACTTTC. Translating gives CASSLRGRVDPGANVLTF.

This clone appeared a single time. The chain recombines TRBV9 with TRBJ1-4; maybe TRBD1 (6 bases). The V end lost 2 bases, the J end lost 7 bases, and 18 bases lay between the germline ends. The CDR3 has 16 amino acids. Germline CDR1 SGDLS, CDR2 YYNGEE. The DNA of the CDR3 is TGTGCCAGCAGCGTCAGCCACAGGGAAGTGAGTGAAAAACTGTTTTTT. This codes for CASSVSHREVSEKLFF.

The chain recombines TRBV6-6 with TRBJ1-6; TRBD1 might be the D (5 bases). CDR3 length: 14 residues. V was trimmed by 5 bases and J by 7 bases, leaving 12 bases between them. CDR1 and CDR2 (germline): MNHNY, SVGAGI (reference sequence). DNA of the CDR3: TGTGCCAGCAGTCACGGGACGGCCAATTCACCCCTCCACTTT. As protein: CASSHGTANSPLHF.

This chain connects TRBV15 to TRBJ2-5; no definite D call. This CDR3 has 15 amino acids. Germline lookup yields CDR1 LNHNV and CDR2 YYDKDF (reference sequence). V was trimmed by 1 base and J by 0 bases, leaving 9 bases between them. The CDR3 nucleotides are TGTGCCACCAGCAGAGTTGGGGTATACCAAGAGACCCAGTACTTC. Its protein is CATSRVGVYQETQYF.

The rearrangement joins TRBV12-3 or TRBV12-4 to TRBJ2-7, with 8 bases fitting TRBD1. The V segment lost 3 bases and the J segment 5 bases; nucleotides outside the gene matches: 3. The CDR3 extends over 13 amino acids. Written as DNA, the CDR3 is TGTGCCAGCAGTTTGGACAGGGTGGACGAGCAGTACTTC. Translated: CASSLDRVDEQYF.

The chain couples TRBV4-3 to TRBJ2-2; D unclear. Germline-derived CDR1 and CDR2 are LGHNA and YSLEER. The length of the CDR3 is 15 residues. V shed 0 bases and J shed 7 bases, with 12 bases lying between them. CDR3: CASSQDFLVSGELFF. CDR3 bases: TGCGCCAGCAGCCAAGATTTCCTAGTAAGCGGGGAGCTGTTTTTT.

The genes are TRBV4-2 and TRBJ2-1; D is possibly TRBD1 or TRBD2 (6 bases each). This CDR3 is 16 amino acids long. V was shortened by 1 base and J by 7 bases, with 17 bases between the two germline ends. Germline V lookup: CDR1 LGHNA, CDR2 YNFKEQ. CDR3 sequence: CASSQVMGGVGNEQFF. As DNA, the CDR3 is TGTGCCAGCAGCCAAGTGATGGGGGGCGTTGGAAATGAGCAGTTCTTC.

For the CDR3, the DNA is TGTGCCAGCACCCCCACTCAGGGGGGTTCGGGTTACGAGCAGTACTTC. Protein sequence: CASTPTQGGSGYEQYF. The chain couples TRBV9 to TRBJ2-7, with D possibly matching TRBD1 (7 bases). The CDR3 totals 16 residues. Trimming pared 6 bases from V and 4 bases from J, leaving 23 bases between. The V gene's germline CDR1 is SGDLS and CDR2 YYNGEE.

Comment on this clone: One junction end disagrees with the germline gene, perhaps due to a read error. This chain joins TRBV2 and TRBJ2-7; 7 bases fit TRBD1. The CDR3 spans 15 residues. Germline V gives CDR1 SNHLY, CDR2 FYNNEI. CDR3 region: CATRPRAGGPYEQYF. The CDR3 nucleotides are TGCGCAACCCGACCCAGGGCAGGGGGACCCTACGAGCAGTACTTC. Using reference TRBV2 and TRBJ2-7 for the parts outside the CDR3, the full variable domain is EPEVTQTPSHQVTQMGQEVILRCVPISNHLYFYWYRQILGQKVEFLVSFYNNEISEKSEIFDDQFSVERPDGSNFTLKIRSTKLEDSAMYFCATRPRAGGPYEQYFGPGTRLTVT.

This chain joins TRBV30 and TRBJ2-6, with D possibly matching TRBD1 (7 bases). Between the trimmed V and J ends, which lost 4 bases and 5 bases, there was a span of 21 bases. This CDR3 comprises 17 residues. CDR1 and CDR2 from the germline V gene are GTSNPN and SVGIG (reference sequence). CDR3 DNA sequence: TGTGCCTGGAAAGGATGGGCAGGGGGAGGTAGGGCCAACGTCCTGACTTTC. Residues: CAWKGWAGGGRANVLTF.